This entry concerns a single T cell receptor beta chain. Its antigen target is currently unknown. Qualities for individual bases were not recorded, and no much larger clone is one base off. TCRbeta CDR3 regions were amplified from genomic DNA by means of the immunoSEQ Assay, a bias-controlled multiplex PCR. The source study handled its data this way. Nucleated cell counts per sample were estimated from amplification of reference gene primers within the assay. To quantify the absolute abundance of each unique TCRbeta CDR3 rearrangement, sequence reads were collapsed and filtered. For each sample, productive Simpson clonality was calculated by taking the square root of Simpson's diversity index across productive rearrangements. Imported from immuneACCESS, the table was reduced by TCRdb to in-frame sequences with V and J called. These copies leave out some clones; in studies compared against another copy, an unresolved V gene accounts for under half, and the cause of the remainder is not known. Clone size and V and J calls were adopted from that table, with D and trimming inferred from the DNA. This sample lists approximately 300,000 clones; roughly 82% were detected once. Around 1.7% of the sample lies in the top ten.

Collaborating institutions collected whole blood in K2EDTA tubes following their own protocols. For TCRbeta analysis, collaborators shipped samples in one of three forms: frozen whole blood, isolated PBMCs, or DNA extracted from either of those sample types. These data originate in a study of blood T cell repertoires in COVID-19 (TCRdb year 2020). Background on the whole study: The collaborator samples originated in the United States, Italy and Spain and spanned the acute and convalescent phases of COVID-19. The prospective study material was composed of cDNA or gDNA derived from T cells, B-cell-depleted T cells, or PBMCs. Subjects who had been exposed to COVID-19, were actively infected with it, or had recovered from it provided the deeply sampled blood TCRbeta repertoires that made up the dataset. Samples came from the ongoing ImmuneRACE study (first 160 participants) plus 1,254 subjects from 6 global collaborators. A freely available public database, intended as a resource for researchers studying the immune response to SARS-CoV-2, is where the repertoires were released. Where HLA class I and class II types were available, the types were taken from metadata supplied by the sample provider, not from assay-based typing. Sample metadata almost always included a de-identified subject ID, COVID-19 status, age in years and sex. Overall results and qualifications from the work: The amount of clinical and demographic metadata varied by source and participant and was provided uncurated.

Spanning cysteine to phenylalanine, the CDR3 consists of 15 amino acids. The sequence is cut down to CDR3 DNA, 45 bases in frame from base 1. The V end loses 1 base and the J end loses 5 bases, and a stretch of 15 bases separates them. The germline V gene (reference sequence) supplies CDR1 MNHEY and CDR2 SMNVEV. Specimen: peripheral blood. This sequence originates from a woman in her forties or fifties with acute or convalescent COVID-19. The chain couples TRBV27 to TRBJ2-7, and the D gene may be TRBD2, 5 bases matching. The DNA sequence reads TGTGCCAGCAGTTTATGGGGTGGGAGTACCAACGAGCAGTACTTC. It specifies CASSLWGGSTNEQYF.